The 14 T cell receptor beta chains below all came from one sample that was sequenced in a study of cytomegalovirus exposure and HLA in healthy donors. The PCR employed 60 Vbeta primers together with 13 Jbeta primers. Sequenced by immunoSEQ multiplex PCR; TCRdb stores in-frame clones only, minus some. The table records 150,000 to 200,000 clones, roughly 84% of them present only once. Sequenced: PBMCs. The receptors come from a boy aged 5-17 years in good health and CMV-seronegative.

The V and J genes are TRBV5-1 and TRBJ1-2; no clear D gene. Germline V gene sequence: CDR1 SGHRS, CDR2 YFSETQ. The V end was cut by 5 bases, the J end by 4 bases, with 15 bases between. This CDR3 is 14 amino acids long. The CDR3 reads CASRTGEGFYGYTF. The CDR3 DNA is TGCGCCAGCAGGACCGGGGAGGGCTTCTATGGCTACACCTTC.

V is TRBV30 and J is TRBJ2-7; the D gene is possibly TRBD2 (6 bases). Trimming pared 6 bases from V and 2 bases from J, leaving 11 bases between. The germline gives CDR1 GTSNPN, CDR2 SVGIG (reference sequence). This CDR3 spans 12 amino acids. DNA of the CDR3: TGTGCCTGTGGGCGGGGCACCTACGAGCAGTACTTC. Amino acid sequence: CACGRGTYEQYF. The full variable domain, completed using reference TRBV30 and TRBJ2-7, is SQTIHQWPATLVQPVGSPLSLECTVEGTSNPNLYWYRQAAGRGLQLLFYSVGIGQISSEVPQNLSASRPQDRQFILSSKKLLLSDSGFYLCACGRGTYEQYFGPGTRLTVT.

In regard to this clone: The sample has other DNA sequences that encode this CDR3 too. The genes are TRBV5-1 and TRBJ2-1; 8 bases line up with TRBD2. The CDR3 runs to 15 residues. The V gene end was trimmed by 0 bases and the J gene end by 7 bases; junction bases not matched to a gene: 6. The germline V gene has CDR1 SGHRS and CDR2 YFSETQ. CDR3: CASSLGLAGGNEQFF. The CDR3 DNA reads TGCGCCAGCAGCTTGGGGCTAGCGGGTGGGAATGAGCAGTTCTTC.

In this sample, this clone turned up once. This chain uses TRBV13 with TRBJ1-2; D not certain. This CDR3 is built from 13 residues. V gave up 5 bases and J gave up 4 bases, with 11 bases separating them. CDR1 is PRHDT, CDR2 FYEKMQ, per germline (reference sequence). CDR3 in amino acids: CASSPLHSYGYTF. The CDR3 coding sequence is TGTGCCAGCAGCCCCCTCCACAGCTATGGCTACACCTTC.

This chain joins TRBV7-2 and TRBJ2-2; D not resolved. CDR1 and CDR2 from the germline V gene are SGHTA and FQGNSA. Trimming pared 1 base from V and 1 base from J, leaving 7 bases between. The CDR3 runs 15 residues. This CDR3 is CASSLVVLNTGELFF. The CDR3 DNA follows: TGTGCCAGCAGCTTAGTAGTCCTGAACACCGGGGAGCTGTTTTTT.

This clone was recorded only once. V and J are TRBV4-1 and TRBJ1-2; D uncertain. Germline V CDR1 and CDR2: MGHRA, YSYEKL. The germline V and J ends were trimmed by 6 bases and 4 bases, with 12 bases remaining between them. This CDR3 spans 13 amino acids. In DNA, the CDR3 is TGCGCCAGCAGTCCCATTGGGCGCTATGGCTACACCTTC. It encodes CASSPIGRYGYTF.

This chain links TRBV6-5 with TRBJ2-3; D not certain. The CDR3 length is 13 residues. V dropped 2 bases and J dropped 7 bases, with 10 bases sitting between them. CDR1 is MNHEY and CDR2 is SVGAGI in the germline V gene. The chain's CDR3 is CASSYQSAYTQYF. The CDR3 DNA is TGTGCCAGCAGTTACCAGTCTGCCTATACGCAGTATTTT.

The V gene is TRBV2, the J gene TRBJ1-1; maybe TRBD1 (6 bases). The CDR3 runs to 14 residues. Germline loops: CDR1 SNHLY, CDR2 FYNNEI. V was pared by 6 bases and J by 8 bases, with 19 bases between. CDR3 DNA: TGTGCCAGCAGCGTTACTACAGGGATGGGGGAAGCTTTCTTT. Amino acids: CASSVTTGMGEAFF.

This clone has only one observation. V and J are TRBV4-2 and TRBJ1-5, with a weak D call TRBD1 (6 bases). The germline V gene encodes CDR1 LGHNA and CDR2 YNFKEQ. The CDR3 extends over 19 amino acids. Trimming took off 1 base at V and 0 bases at J, with 19 bases between the two ends. Written as DNA, the CDR3 is TGTGCCAGCAGCCAAGGCCGTTGGGGGTACAGGGATAGCAATCAGCCCCAGCATTTT. This codes for CASSQGRWGYRDSNQPQHF.

This rearrangement joins TRBV10-3 to TRBJ2-3; 7 bases line up with TRBD2. J gave up 6 bases and V 8 bases, and 5 bases lay outside the gene matches. Germline V gene sequence: CDR1 ENHRY, CDR2 SYGVKD. CDR3 length equals 12 residues. The CDR3 region has the DNA TGTGCCATCGGGGGGGTGGTTGATACGCAGTATTTT. It is translated as CAIGGVVDTQYF.

This sequence joins TRBV30 and TRBJ2-5, with D unresolved. The J call may be incorrect, as the DNA end agrees better with TRBJ2-7. This CDR3 is 12 amino acids long. Germline assignment: CDR1 GTSNPN and CDR2 SVGIG (reference sequence). The chain's CDR3 is CAWSSPVYEQYF. CDR3 sequence (DNA): TGTGCCTGGAGTAGTCCGGTTTACGAGCAGTACTTC.

The chain links TRBV6-5 to TRBJ2-1, with TRBD2 matching over 11 bases. Germline V CDR1 and CDR2: MNHEY, SVGAGI. This CDR3 is 15 amino acids long. The junction had 8 bases not matched to a gene; V was cut back by 6 bases and J by 7 bases. CDR3 nucleotides: TGTGCCAGCAGCTCGAGACTAGCGGGGTGGAATGAGCAGTTCTTC. It is translated as CASSSRLAGWNEQFF.

The V and J genes are TRBV11-1 and TRBJ2-5; D unclear. In germline, CDR1 is SGHAT, CDR2 FQDESV (reference sequence). Deletions cut 1 base from V and 5 bases from J, with 5 bases between. The CDR3 extends over 12 amino acids. CDR3 amino acids: CASSLGRETQYF. Here the CDR3 DNA reads TGTGCCAGCAGCTTAGGGCGGGAGACCCAGTACTTC. Full variable domain (outside the CDR3, taken from reference TRBV11-1 and TRBJ2-5): EAEVAQSPRYKITEKSQAVAFWCDPISGHATLYWYRQILGQGPELLVQFQDESVVDDSQLPKDRFSAERLKGVDSTLKIQPAELGDSAMYLCASSLGRETQYFGPGTRLLVL.

This clone showed up just once. The gene calls are TRBV2 and TRBJ2-7, with D perhaps TRBD1 (7 bases). With the DNA end fitting TRBJ2-5 better, the J assignment may be wrong. Germline V gene lookup returns CDR1 SNHLY and CDR2 FYNNEI. This CDR3 has 13 amino acids. The CDR3: CASSRDSQETQYF. The CDR3 DNA follows: TGTGCCAGCTCGCGGGACAGTCAAGAGACCCAGTACTTC.